This entry lists 23 T cell receptor beta chains sequenced from one sample in a study of PD-1 blockade in classical Hodgkin lymphoma. Time point here: cycle 4 day 1 (C4D1), after around six weeks of nivolumab. Relapse was seen in all patients after autologous stem cell transplantation, and brentuximab vedotin exposure was variable. Clones were read by immunoSEQ multiplex PCR, and TCRdb kept only the in-frame ones, dropping some. Among about 46,000 clones listed, about 76% were seen once. Sequenced here: peripheral blood mononuclear cells (PBMCs), sampled before the fourth cycle of nivolumab. The receptors derive from a human donor with classical Hodgkin lymphoma.

The chain is built from TRBV25-1 and TRBJ2-7, with a possible D match to TRBD2 (6 bases). V lost 4 bases and J lost 3, with 13 bases in between. CDR1 MGHDK and CDR2 SYGVNS come from the germline V gene. This CDR3 has 14 amino acids. The CDR3 sequence: CASSAGGNSYEQYF. The CDR3 nucleotides are TGTGCCAGCAGTGCAGGAGGGAACAGCTACGAGCAGTACTTC.

The rearrangement uses TRBV28 and TRBJ2-7; 13 bases map to TRBD2. The V and J ends lost 6 bases and 2 bases, in that order; junction bases with no gene match: 4. The germline V gene encodes CDR1 MDHEN and CDR2 SYDVKM. This CDR3 comprises 15 residues. The CDR3 protein is CASRGGTSGAYEQYF. The CDR3 coding sequence is TGTGCCAGCAGAGGGGGGACTAGCGGGGCCTACGAGCAGTACTTC.

The chain has TRBV7-6 and TRBJ2-5; D possibly matches TRBD1 or TRBD2 (6 bases each). The germline V gene has CDR1 SGHVS and CDR2 FNYEAQ. Trimming pared 4 bases from V and 4 bases from J, leaving 16 bases between. The CDR3 runs 15 residues. The CDR3 coding sequence is TGTGCCAGCAGCTGGGGGGCGATAGGGGGAGAGACCCAGTACTTC. Translating it yields CASSWGAIGGETQYF.

Ten or more counts support this clone. This sequence joins TRBV12-5 and TRBJ2-7, with a weak D call TRBD1 (5 bases). CDR1 is LGHNT and CDR2 is FRNRAP in the germline V gene. This CDR3 comprises 14 residues. Trimming took off 6 bases at V and 0 bases at J, with 12 bases between the two ends. The CDR3 spells CASGQPTDSYEQYF. CDR3 nucleotides: TGTGCTAGTGGCCAGCCGACAGACTCCTACGAGCAGTACTTC. The full variable domain, in which reference TRBV12-5 and TRBJ2-7 provide the parts outside the CDR3, is DARVTQTPRHKVTEMGQEVTMRCQPILGHNTVFWYRQTMMQGLELLAYFRNRAPLDDSGMPKDRFSAEMPDATLATLKIQPSEPRDSAVYFCASGQPTDSYEQYFGPGTRLTVT.

The chain employs TRBV7-8 and TRBJ2-6, with a possible D match to TRBD1 (5 bases). The length of the CDR3 is 16 residues. Trimming shortened V by 0 bases and J by 2 bases, and 8 bases separated the two germline ends. Germline V gives CDR1 SGHVS, CDR2 FQNEAQ. CDR3 residues: CASSLAKGTGANVLTF. The CDR3, as DNA: TGTGCCAGCAGCTTAGCGAAGGGGACTGGGGCCAACGTCCTGACTTTC.

This chain uses TRBV6-1 with TRBJ2-1, with 8 bases identical to TRBD2. Per the germline V gene, CDR1 is MNHNS and CDR2 is SASEGT. This CDR3 region has 15 residues. V lost 6 bases, J lost 8 bases, and 12 bases stayed unmatched. The CDR3 region has the DNA TGTGCCAGCAGCGCATTAGCGGGATTATACTATGAGCAGTTCTTC. Translation: CASSALAGLYYEQFF.

The chain recombines TRBV19 with TRBJ1-1; tentative D call: TRBD1 (5 bases). V was shortened by 4 bases and J by 4 bases, with 16 bases between the two germline ends. This CDR3 contains 15 residues. The germline gives CDR1 LNHDA, CDR2 SQIVND (reference sequence). CDR3 amino acids: CASSTRRDGSTEAFF. The CDR3 bases are TGTGCCAGTAGTACCCGGCGGGACGGGAGCACTGAAGCTTTCTTT. Using reference TRBV19 and TRBJ1-1 for the parts outside the CDR3, the full variable domain is DGGITQSPKYLFRKEGQNVTLSCEQNLNHDAMYWYRQDPGQGLRLIYYSQIVNDFQKGDIAEGYSVSREKKESFPLTVTSAQKNPTAFYLCASSTRRDGSTEAFFGQGTRLTVV.

The rearrangement uses TRBV27 and TRBJ2-3, with D hard to call. Trimming took 8 bases from V and 2 from J, leaving 8 bases between them. The CDR3 extends over 12 amino acids. CDR1 is MNHEY and CDR2 is SMNVEV in the germline V gene (reference sequence). The DNA for the CDR3 is TGTGCCAGCTCCCTTAACACAGATACGCAGTATTTT. Translation gives CASSLNTDTQYF.

The chain is built from TRBV5-1 and TRBJ2-3; no definite D call. The CDR3 has 16 residues. Germline V CDR1 and CDR2: SGHRS, YFSETQ. V lost 0 bases to trimming and J lost 6 bases, with 17 bases between them. CDR3 nucleotides: TGCGCCAGCAGCTTGGATCCACCCGTCTCGATGGATACGCAGTATTTT. Its protein product is CASSLDPPVSMDTQYF.

Only a few counts were recorded for this clone. V and J are TRBV19 and TRBJ1-1, with a weak D call TRBD1 (5 bases). CDR1 and CDR2 (germline): LNHDA, SQIVND (reference sequence). Trimming took off 5 bases at V and 1 base at J, with 11 bases between the two ends. The CDR3 is made up of 14 amino acids. The CDR3 nucleotides are TGTGCCAGTAGTGCCCAGGGCTGGAACACTGAAGCTTTCTTT. Its translation is CASSAQGWNTEAFF.

This clone was seen only once. The chain joins TRBV6-5 to TRBJ1-1, with D maybe TRBD1 (5 bases). The V end was cut by 0 bases, the J end by 3 bases, with 14 bases between. CDR3 length equals 16 residues. The germline V gene encodes CDR1 MNHEY and CDR2 SVGAGI. The CDR3 DNA reads TGTGCCAGCAGTTACTCCGCTCGGGGGTCGGACACTGAAGCTTTCTTT. Translating it yields CASSYSARGSDTEAFF.

This chain connects TRBV7-9 to TRBJ2-7; a possible D gene is TRBD2 (6 bases). This CDR3 is built from 15 residues. Trimming took off 2 bases at V and 5 bases at J, with 16 bases between the two ends. Germline V gene data show CDR1 as SEHNR and CDR2 as FQNEAQ (reference sequence). As DNA, the CDR3 is TGTGCCAGCAGCTTATCGGGGGTAGGGCTCCACGAGCAGTACTTC. Protein: CASSLSGVGLHEQYF.

This chain joins TRBV6-6 and TRBJ1-2; D is perhaps TRBD1 (5 bases). The V and J ends lost 6 bases and 9 bases respectively, with 26 bases between them. The CDR3 sequence is 16 residues long. Germline V gene data show CDR1 as MNHNY and CDR2 as SVGAGI (reference sequence). CDR3 DNA sequence: TGTGCCAGCAGCCTAACATCGAGGGACGCTGCTGGGAGCTACACCTTC. Protein sequence: CASSLTSRDAAGSYTF.

The gene calls are TRBV18 and TRBJ2-5; the D gene is possibly TRBD2 (6 bases). Germline CDR1 reads KGHSH; CDR2 reads LQKENI. V gave up 4 bases and J gave up 4 bases, with 16 bases separating them. This CDR3 has 15 residues. As DNA, the CDR3 is TGTGCCAGCTCACTGGGGCGGCAGGGAGGAGAGACCCAGTACTTC. Amino acids: CASSLGRQGGETQYF.

This clone was observed a single time. The chain combines TRBV11-3 with TRBJ2-3, with D possibly TRBD2 on 5 matching bases. Trimming took 5 bases from V and 2 from J, leaving 17 bases between them. The germline V gene has CDR1 SGHNT and CDR2 YENEEA. This CDR3 comprises 16 residues. In DNA, the CDR3 is TGTGCCAGCAGCCAAGTAATGGGGAGCTCCACAGATACGCAGTATTTT. It specifies CASSQVMGSSTDTQYF.

Concerning this clone: Distinct nucleotide sequences in the sample also encode this CDR3. The V call is TRBV29-1, the J call TRBJ2-7; 13 nucleotides match TRBD2. Per the germline V gene, CDR1 is SQVTM and CDR2 is ANQGSEA. The CDR3 loop spans 15 amino acids. V lost 2 bases and J lost 7; bases outside the gene matches: 8. As DNA, the CDR3 is TGCAGCGTTGAAAGGCGACTAGCGGGAGGAGGGGAGCAGTACTTC. Residues: CSVERRLAGGGEQYF.

The V call is TRBV5-1, the J call TRBJ2-3; 14 nucleotides agree with TRBD2. This CDR3 is built from 16 residues. The germline V gene has CDR1 SGHRS and CDR2 YFSETQ. Losses at the gene ends were 4 bases for V and 6 bases for J; bases not matched to a gene: 7. The CDR3 coding sequence is TGCGCCAGCAGCCGGGGGACTAGCGGGAGATCCGATACGCAGTATTTT. This codes for CASSRGTSGRSDTQYF.

The V call is TRBV21-1, the J call TRBJ2-3; the table assigns TRBD1, which was not confirmed against the DNA. TRBV21-1 is labeled a pseudogene. The CDR3 sequence is 17 residues long. This CDR3 reads CASSKVGAKGAGDTQYF. CDR3 bases: TGTGCCAGCAGCAAAGTTGGGGCAAAGGGGGCAGGGGATACGCAGTATTTT.

The rearrangement uses TRBV11-2 and TRBJ2-3; TRBD1 is a possible D gene (5 bases). CDR3 size: 13 residues. Trimming stripped 5 bases from V and 9 bases from J, with 15 bases between. CDR1 SGHAT and CDR2 FQNNGV come from the germline V gene. The CDR3 loop is CASSPERQGTQYF. DNA of the CDR3: TGTGCCAGCAGCCCCGAGAGGCAGGGAACGCAGTATTTT.

The gene calls are TRBV10-2 and TRBJ2-1, with 8 bases fitting TRBD2. The CDR3 runs to 18 residues. V lost 2 bases, J lost 0 bases, and 9 bases stayed unmatched. The germline CDR1 and CDR2 sequences are WSHSY and SAAADI. The CDR3: CASSETSGPFGSYNEQFF. As DNA, the CDR3 is TGCGCCAGCAGTGAGACTAGCGGCCCCTTTGGCTCCTACAATGAGCAGTTCTTC.

The chain employs TRBV7-9 and TRBJ2-1, with D tentatively TRBD2 (7 bases). The CDR3 extends over 15 amino acids. Looked up from germline, CDR1 is SEHNR and CDR2 is FQNEAQ (reference sequence). V lost 10 bases and J 3 bases, leaving 19 bases between the germline ends. CDR3 bases: TGTGCCATCACACTAGGGGGGGCAAGCTACAATGAGCAGTTCTTC. Residues: CAITLGGASYNEQFF.

The DNA for the CDR3 is TGTGCCAGCACCCAGTGGGCCCCCCCCTTTACGCAGTATTTT. Translated, it gives CASTQWAPPFTQYF. This chain links TRBV27 with TRBJ2-3; D is uncertain. V lost 7 bases and J lost 8, with 19 bases in between. The CDR3 runs to 14 residues. The germline V gene has CDR1 MNHEY and CDR2 SMNVEV (reference sequence).

The table lists this clone with many counts. The J gene is TRBJ1-1, the V gene TRBV11-3; no firm D call. The CDR3 totals 12 residues. The V and J ends lost 3 bases and 0 bases respectively, with 2 bases between them. Germline values: CDR1 SGHNT, CDR2 YENEEA. CDR3 sequence reads: CASSLMNTEAFF. The CDR3 DNA sequence: TGTGCCAGCAGCTTGATGAACACTGAAGCTTTCTTT. The full variable domain, its missing parts supplied by reference TRBV11-3 and TRBJ1-1, is EAGVVQSPRYKIIEKKQPVAFWCNPISGHNTLYWYLQNLGQGPELLIRYENEEAVDDSQLPKDRFSAERLKGVDSTLKIQPAELGDSAVYLCASSLMNTEAFFGQGTRLTVV.